The rows below give T cell receptor beta chains drawn from one sample of a study of T cell repertoires in cytomegalovirus infection. For these TCRs, the target antigens are not known. One entry per CDR3 protein results from TCRdb running MiXCR on the reads. The sample has some 920,000 distinct CDR3 sequences; around 31% are singletons. Here the sequenced sample was cultured CD8+ T cells from PBMCs, taken from culture after CMV antigen stimulation. These TCRs come from a human donor in good health (CMV status not recorded). Some clones in this sample may be carry-over from other donors' samples. Both conserved end residues are part of each CDR3. The D gene is left open where the match is weak. Clone sizes are given selectively: once, few, many, or a class where the clone is expanded.

j_call: TRBJ2-1; d_call: TRBD2; v_call: TRBV11-2; clone_size: few; cdr3_length: 14; cdr3_aa: CASSRGGARNEQFF; cdr3_nt: TGTGCCAGCAGCCGCGGGGGGGCGAGGAATGAGCAGTTCTTC
j_call: TRBJ2-1; d_call: -; v_call: TRBV2; clone_size: -; cdr3_length: 13; cdr3_aa: CASTLLPQDERFF; cdr3_nt: TGTGCCAGCACCTTGTTACCCCAGGATGAGCGGTTCTTC
j_call: TRBJ2-1; d_call: -; v_call: TRBV6-1; clone_size: few; cdr3_length: 10; cdr3_aa: CASRGHEQFF; cdr3_nt: TGTGCCAGCAGAGGCCATGAGCAGTTCTTC
j_call: TRBJ2-3; d_call: TRBD2; v_call: TRBV19; clone_size: -; cdr3_length: 15; cdr3_aa: CASSKLAGGTDTQYF; cdr3_nt: TGTGCCAGTAGTAAGTTAGCGGGGGGCACAGATACGCAGTATTTT
j_call: TRBJ2-5; d_call: -; v_call: TRBV5-1; clone_size: -; cdr3_length: 15; cdr3_aa: CASSFSWETRQAGYF; cdr3_nt: TGCGCCAGCAGCTTTTCATGGGAGACGAGACAAGCGGGGTACTTC
j_call: TRBJ1-1; d_call: -; v_call: TRBV2; clone_size: few; cdr3_length: 12; cdr3_aa: CASRPGRWEAFF; cdr3_nt: TGTGCCAGCAGGCCCGGCCGCTGGGAAGCTTTCTTT
j_call: TRBJ1-1; d_call: -; v_call: TRBV6-8; clone_size: -; cdr3_length: 12; cdr3_aa: CASRRPGAEAFF; cdr3_nt: TGTGCCAGCAGACGACCGGGGGCTGAAGCTTTCTTT
j_call: TRBJ1-1; d_call: -; v_call: TRBV4-1; clone_size: -; cdr3_length: 13; cdr3_aa: CATGTNMNTEAFF; cdr3_nt: TGCGCCACCGGGACAAACATGAACACTGAAGCTTTCTTT
j_call: TRBJ2-2; d_call: -; v_call: TRBV5-1; clone_size: few; cdr3_length: 16; cdr3_aa: CATSLQEFANTGELFF; cdr3_nt: TGCGCCACCTCTTTACAGGAGTTCGCGAACACCGGGGAGCTGTTTTTT
j_call: TRBJ1-3; d_call: -; v_call: TRBV7-9; clone_size: -; cdr3_length: 15; cdr3_aa: CAGGEVIYSGNTIYF; cdr3_nt: TGTGCCGGCGGGGAAGTTATTTACTCTGGAAACACCATATATTTT
j_call: TRBJ2-5; d_call: TRBD2; v_call: TRBV7-3; clone_size: -; cdr3_length: 17; cdr3_aa: CASSLPASGGAGETQYF; cdr3_nt: TGTGCCAGCAGCCTCCCTGCTAGCGGGGGGGCGGGAGAGACCCAGTACTTC
j_call: TRBJ2-2; d_call: -; v_call: TRBV25-1; clone_size: few; cdr3_length: 19; cdr3_aa: CASSEYFPRSDTNTGELFF; cdr3_nt: TGTGCCAGCAGTGAATATTTCCCCAGGAGCGATACGAACACCGGGGAGCTGTTTTTT
j_call: TRBJ1-1; d_call: TRBD1; v_call: TRBV28; clone_size: few; cdr3_length: 13; cdr3_aa: CANSLTGGTEAFF; cdr3_nt: TGTGCCAACAGTCTGACAGGGGGCACTGAAGCTTTCTTT
j_call: TRBJ1-3; d_call: -; v_call: TRBV20-1; clone_size: few; cdr3_length: 15; cdr3_aa: CSARDTLSSGNTIYF; cdr3_nt: TGCAGTGCTAGAGATACCCTAAGCTCTGGAAACACCATATATTTT
j_call: TRBJ2-5; d_call: -; v_call: TRBV10-3; clone_size: few; cdr3_length: 15; cdr3_aa: CAISESTSRKETQYF; cdr3_nt: TGTGCCATCAGTGAGTCGACGTCCAGAAAAGAGACCCAGTACTTC
j_call: TRBJ1-1; d_call: TRBD1; v_call: TRBV19; clone_size: -; cdr3_length: 18; cdr3_aa: CASSISIQGAPENTEAFF; cdr3_nt: TGTGCCAGTAGTATATCGATTCAGGGGGCCCCCGAAAACACTGAAGCTTTCTTT